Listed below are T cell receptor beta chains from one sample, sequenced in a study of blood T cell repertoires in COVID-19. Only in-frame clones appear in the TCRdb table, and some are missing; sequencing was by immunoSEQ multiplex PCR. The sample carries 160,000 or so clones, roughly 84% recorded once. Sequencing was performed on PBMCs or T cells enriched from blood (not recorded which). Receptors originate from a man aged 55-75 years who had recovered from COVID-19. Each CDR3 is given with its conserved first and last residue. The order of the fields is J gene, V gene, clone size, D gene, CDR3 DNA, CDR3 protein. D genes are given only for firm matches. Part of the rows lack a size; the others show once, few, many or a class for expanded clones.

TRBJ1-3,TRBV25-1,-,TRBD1,TGTGCCAGCAGTGGACAGGGGGCGGGAGGAAACACCATATATTTT,CASSGQGAGGNTIYF
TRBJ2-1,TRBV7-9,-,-,TGTGCCAGCAGCTTAGCCCTCCCCAATGAGCAGTTCTTC,CASSLALPNEQFF
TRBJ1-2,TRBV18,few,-,TGTGCCAGCTCACCAACAAGCTATGGCTACACCTTC,CASSPTSYGYTF
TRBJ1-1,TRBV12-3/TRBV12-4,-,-,TGTGCCAGCAGCCCAAACACTGAAGCTTTCTTT,CASSPNTEAFF
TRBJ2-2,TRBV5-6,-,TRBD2,TGTGCCAGCAGCGGACTAGCGGCGAACACCGGGGAGCTGTTTTTT,CASSGLAANTGELFF
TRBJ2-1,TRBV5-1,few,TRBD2,TGCGCCAGCAGCCCCCGACTAGCGGGGGGCTACAATGAGCAGTTCTTC,CASSPRLAGGYNEQFF
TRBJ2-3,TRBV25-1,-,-,TGTGCCAGCAGTAAAGGCAAGGGGCTATTTACAGATACGCAGTATTTT,CASSKGKGLFTDTQYF
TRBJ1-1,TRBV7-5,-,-,TGTGTCAGAAGCTTCCGGACAAGAACGCTTAACACTGAAGCTTTCTTT,CVRSFRTRTLNTEAFF
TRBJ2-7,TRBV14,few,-,TGTGCCAGCAGCCAGCCGGGACTGGACCAGTACTTC,CASSQPGLDQYF
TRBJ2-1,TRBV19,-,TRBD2,TGTGCCAGTAGTATAGATGGCGGGAGAGGAATCTACAATGAGCAGTTCTTC,CASSIDGGRGIYNEQFF
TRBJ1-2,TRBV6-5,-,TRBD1,TGTGCCAGCAGTTACTCCGTATCCGGACAGGCCTATGGCTACACCTTC,CASSYSVSGQAYGYTF
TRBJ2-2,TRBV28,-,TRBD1,TGTGCCAGCAGTTTTTTGGGGACAGCGAACACCGGGGAGCTGTTTTTT,CASSFLGTANTGELFF
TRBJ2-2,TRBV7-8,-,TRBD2,TGTGCCAGCAGCAAACGCCTCGGGAGCGGGAGGAGAGACGGGGAGCTGTTTTTT,CASSKRLGSGRRDGELFF
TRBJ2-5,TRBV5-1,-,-,TGCGCCAGCAGCTCCGACAGTATCGGGACCCAGTACTTC,CASSSDSIGTQYF
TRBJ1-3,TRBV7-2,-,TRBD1,TGTGCCAGCAGCTTAGCGTTTGGGACAGGGTCCACCATATATTTT,CASSLAFGTGSTIYF
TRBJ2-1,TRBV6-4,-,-,TGTGCCAGCAGTCCGGACAGCTACAATGAGCAGTTCTTC,CASSPDSYNEQFF
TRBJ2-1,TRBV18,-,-,TGTGCCAGCTCAGCTCAGGGCCGGTTTGAGTTCTTC,CASSAQGRFEFF
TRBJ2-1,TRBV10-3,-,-,TGTGCCACTACCCCTGGAGGCGGGGAGCAGTTCTTC,CATTPGGGEQFF
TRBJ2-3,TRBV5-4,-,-,TGTGCCAGCAGCTTGGGTCTAGCTCTGCGCACAGATACGCAGTATTTT,CASSLGLALRTDTQYF
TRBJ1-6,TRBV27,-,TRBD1,TGTGCCAGCAGGTCCGAATTACAGGGGGCGGATTCACCCCTCCACTTT,CASRSELQGADSPLHF
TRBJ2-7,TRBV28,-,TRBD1,TGTGCCAGCAACGTAGAGGACAGGGGAGGCTCCGAGCAGTACTTC,CASNVEDRGGSEQYF
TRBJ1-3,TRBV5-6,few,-,TGTGCCAGCAGCGATGGCAGGCGTACTCCGAACTCTGGAAACACCATATATTTT,CASSDGRRTPNSGNTIYF
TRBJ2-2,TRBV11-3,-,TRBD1,TGTGCCAGCAGCTTGCTTGGGACAGACACCGGGGAGCTGTTTTTT,CASSLLGTDTGELFF
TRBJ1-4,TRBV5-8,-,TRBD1,TGTGCCAGCAGCCCGGGTCGACTGACAGGGACTAATGAAAAACTGTTTTTT,CASSPGRLTGTNEKLFF
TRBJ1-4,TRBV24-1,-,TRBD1,TGTGCCACCAGTGACTCGGGACAGGGGGCTGAAAAACTGTTTTTT,CATSDSGQGAEKLFF
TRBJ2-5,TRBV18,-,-,TGTGCCAGCTCACAGAAACAGGGACAAGAGACCCAGTACTTC,CASSQKQGQETQYF
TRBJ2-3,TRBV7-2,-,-,TGTGCCAGCAGCCTAGATGGGCTGGGAGGCACAGATACGCAGTATTTT,CASSLDGLGGTDTQYF
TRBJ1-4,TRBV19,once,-,TGTGCCAGTAGTACGCGACAGTCTACTAATGAAAAACTGTTTTTT,CASSTRQSTNEKLFF
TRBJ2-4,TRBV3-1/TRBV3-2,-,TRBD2,TGTGCCAGCAGCCCCCGGACCAGCGGGGGGGCTCTTCAGTACTTC,CASSPRTSGGALQYF
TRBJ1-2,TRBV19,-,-,TGTGCCAGTAGTATAGCCGGGCAGGGCGATGGCTACACCTTC,CASSIAGQGDGYTF
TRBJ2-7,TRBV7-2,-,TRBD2,TGTGCCAGCAGCCTATGGACTAGCGGGAGCTCCTACGAGCAGTACTTC,CASSLWTSGSSYEQYF
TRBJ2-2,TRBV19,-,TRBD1,TGTGCCAGTAGTGCACAGGGGTGGGCCGGGGAGCTGTTTTTT,CASSAQGWAGELFF
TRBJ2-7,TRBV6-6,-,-,TGTGCCAGCAATATAGGAGGGGGCCGGGAGGAGCAGTACTTC,CASNIGGGREEQYF
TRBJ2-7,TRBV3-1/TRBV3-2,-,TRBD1,TGTGCCAGCAGCCAAGAAGGGGGCCGAGCGGCCTCCGAGCAGTACTTC,CASSQEGGRAASEQYF
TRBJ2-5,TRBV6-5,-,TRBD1,TGTGCCAGCAGCAATAACCCGACAGGGGTAGAGACCCAGTACTTC,CASSNNPTGVETQYF
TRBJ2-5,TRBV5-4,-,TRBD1,TGTGCCAGCAGCTCTGGACAGGGGGCAGACCAAGAGACCCAGTACTTC,CASSSGQGADQETQYF
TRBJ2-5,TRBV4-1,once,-,TGCGCCAGCAGCCAAGATCCTACGGGGAGAGAGACCCAGTACTTC,CASSQDPTGRETQYF
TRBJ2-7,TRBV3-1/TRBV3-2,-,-,TGTGCCAGCAGCCTTCTACGGGGGAAACGCGAGCAGTACTTC,CASSLLRGKREQYF
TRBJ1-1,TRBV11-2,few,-,TGTGCCAGCAGCTCCAATCCGGGGACTGAAGCTTTCTTT,CASSSNPGTEAFF
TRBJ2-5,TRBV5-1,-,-,TGCGCCAGCAGCTTGGCTACAGGCCAAGAGACCCAGTACTTC,CASSLATGQETQYF
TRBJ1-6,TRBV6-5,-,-,TGTGCCAGCTCCACCGAGGAAACCAATTCACCCCTCCACTTT,CASSTEETNSPLHF
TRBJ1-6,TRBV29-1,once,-,TGCAGCGTGGGGACATCTGCCAATTCACCCCTCCACTTT,CSVGTSANSPLHF
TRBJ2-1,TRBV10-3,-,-,TGTGCCATCAGTGTGGGCAACACCGACAATGAGCAGTTCTTC,CAISVGNTDNEQFF
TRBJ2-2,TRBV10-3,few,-,TGTGCCATCAGTCCAGGGGCCGGGGAGCTGTTTTTT,CAISPGAGELFF
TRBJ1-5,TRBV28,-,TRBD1,TGTGCCAGCAGTGCCTCAACAGGGGCGAGCAATCAGCCCCAGCATTTT,CASSASTGASNQPQHF
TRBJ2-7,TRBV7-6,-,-,TGTGCCAGCTTAGAGAATGGTGGAGGGGAGCAGTACTTC,CASLENGGGEQYF
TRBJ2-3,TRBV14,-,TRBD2,TGTGCCAGCAGCCAAGATCTGGGACTAGCGGGGGATACGCAGTATTTT,CASSQDLGLAGDTQYF
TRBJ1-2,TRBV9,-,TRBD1,TGTGCCAGCAGCGTAGAGGGACAGGGGTACTATGGCTACACCTTC,CASSVEGQGYYGYTF
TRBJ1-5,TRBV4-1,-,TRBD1,TGCGCCAGCAGCCAAAGGACAGGCCCGAGGAGCAATCAGCCCCAGCATTTT,CASSQRTGPRSNQPQHF
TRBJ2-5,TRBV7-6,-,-,TGTGCCAGCAGCCTAAGGACAGCGGAGACCCAGTACTTC,CASSLRTAETQYF
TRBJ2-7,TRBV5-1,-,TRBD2,TGCGCCAGCAGCTTGGATGGGACTACCATCGACGAGCAGTACTTC,CASSLDGTTIDEQYF
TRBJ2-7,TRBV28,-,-,TGTGCCAGCGGCTTCCGGGGGAAGGTGGACGAGCAGTACTTC,CASGFRGKVDEQYF
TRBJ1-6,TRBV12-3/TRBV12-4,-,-,TGTGCCAGCAGTTTAGCGAGAAATTCACCCCTCCACTTT,CASSLARNSPLHF
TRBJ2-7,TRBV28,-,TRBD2,TGTGCCAGCAGCCCCAGGATAGCGGGCTACGAGCAGTACTTC,CASSPRIAGYEQYF
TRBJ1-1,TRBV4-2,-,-,TGTGCCAGCAGCCCCGGGGTTCAGGACACTGAAGCTTTCTTT,CASSPGVQDTEAFF
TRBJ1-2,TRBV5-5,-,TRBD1,TGTGCCAGCAGCTTGGGACAGGGCAACTATGGCTACACCTTC,CASSLGQGNYGYTF
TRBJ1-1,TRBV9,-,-,TGTGCCAGCAGCGTAGAAGGGGTGGTAAGCACTGAAGCTTTCTTT,CASSVEGVVSTEAFF
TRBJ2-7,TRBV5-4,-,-,TGTGCCAGCAGCCTTACCTCCAGCGAGCAGTACTTC,CASSLTSSEQYF
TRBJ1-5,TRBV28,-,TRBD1,TGTGCCAGCAGAAACCCGACAGGGGGCTTTCAGCCCCAGCATTTT,CASRNPTGGFQPQHF